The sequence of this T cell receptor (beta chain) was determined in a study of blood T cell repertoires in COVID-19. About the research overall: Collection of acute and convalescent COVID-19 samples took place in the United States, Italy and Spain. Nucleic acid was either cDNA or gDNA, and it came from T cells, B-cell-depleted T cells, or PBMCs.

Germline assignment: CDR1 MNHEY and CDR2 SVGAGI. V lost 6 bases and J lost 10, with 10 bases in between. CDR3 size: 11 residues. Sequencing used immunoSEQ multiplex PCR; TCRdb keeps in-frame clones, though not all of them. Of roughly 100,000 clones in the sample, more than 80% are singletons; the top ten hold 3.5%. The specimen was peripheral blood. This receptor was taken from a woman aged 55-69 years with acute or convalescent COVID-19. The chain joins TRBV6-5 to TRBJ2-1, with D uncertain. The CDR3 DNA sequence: TGTGCCAGCAGATCTCCGCGGGAGCAGTTCTTC. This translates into CASRSPREQFF.